This T cell receptor (beta chain) was sequenced in a study of blood T cell repertoires in COVID-19. Self-reported history from a screening survey and questionnaire set each donor's cohort. The CDR3 extends over 11 amino acids. Germline lookup yields CDR1 DFQATT and CDR2 SNEGSKA (reference sequence). V shed 6 bases and J 8 bases; nucleotides not matched to a gene: 6. As processed by the authors: Amplification with reference gene primers provided the estimates of nucleated cell counts. Profiled with immunoSEQ multiplex PCR; TCRdb holds only in-frame clones, not every one. V, J and clone size are taken as reported in that table, and D and trimming were inferred from the DNA itself. The sample has roughly 300,000 clones, 70% to 90% seen once.

The specimen was PBMCs or T cells enriched from blood (not recorded which). The TCR was taken from a woman under 40 who had recovered from COVID-19. This rearrangement joins TRBV20-1 to TRBJ1-1, with 7 positions matching TRBD1. The CDR3, as DNA: TGCAGTGCGGCCGGGACAGTGGAAGCTTTCTTT. Amino acid sequence: CSAAGTVEAFF.